The T cell receptor beta chain described here comes from a study of shared clonotypes between healthy human individuals (TCRdb year 2020). Looking at the study overall: The cohort included a few men and a couple of women between 18 and 49 years of age. Leukapheresis yielded between about 0.9 and 9.5 billion PBMCs per donor. To increase sequencing depth and limit assay-specific biases, different laboratories used diverse techniques to prepare libraries and sequence TCR repertoires. The study deeply sequenced blood TCR repertoires of several healthy adults to estimate repertoire size and the extent of clonotype sharing between individuals. For each donor, CD4 naive and CD4 memory were each given three plates, CD8 naive was given two plates, and CD8 memory was given one plate. Overall study outcomes, separate from this receptor: Clonotypes shared by all four sorted-subset donors showed higher generation probabilities than non-shared clonotypes. The small number of donors limited the genetic and exposure-history diversity represented. Pairwise subsampling indicated that sequencing depth was expected to affect the degree of clonotype sharing among donors. Estimated clonotype richness was generally larger for naive than for memory subsets. When a few donors were compared, the shared fraction of clonotypes was about 5% for naive CD4, more than 3% for naive CD8, 2% to 2.5% for memory CD4, and about 0.36% for memory CD8. Sampling was restricted to blood, and TCR repertoires in tissue are likely to differ from TCR repertoires in blood. Even with the large sequencing depth, rarefaction of the sorted-subset datasets indicated that sequencing was incomplete.

Using the deep immunoSEQ assay, TCR CDR3 regions were amplified from genomic DNA by multiplex PCR. For each cell subset, the extracted genomic DNA was distributed evenly across all wells of several immunoSEQ 96-well plates, and each plate served as one replicate. For sorted subsets, approximately 210 ng genomic DNA, equal to 30,000 to 35,000 T cell genomes, was loaded into each replicate PCR. Purified libraries were measured with a Qubit 3.0 fluorometer, size-checked on a Bioanalyzer 2100, and measured again with the KAPA Library Quantification kit. Every immunoSEQ 96-well plate was sequenced on a dedicated single-read 150-cycle Illumina NextSeq 550 flow cell. As for the authors' bioinformatics: The immunoSEQ output contained only junctional sequences without quality scores, so filtering could not match that applied to full-length reads. Sequences were annotated with PyIR, a Python wrapper for IgBLAST v1.9, using IMGT germline references to assign V/J genes and CDR3. Reads were filtered out if the reads had weak V/J assignments (E-value above 1e-6), no CDR3, stop codons, out-of-frame junctions, or ambiguous translated residues. V3J clonotypes were defined as sequences sharing the same inferred V gene, J gene, and CDR3 amino acid sequence. The percentage overlap between two repertoires was calculated by dividing the number of shared unique clonotypes by the size of the smaller repertoire. Repertoire richness was assessed with RTK rarefaction, the Chao1 estimator, and Recon v2.1 estimates of unobserved clonotypes. OLGA was used to compute generation probabilities for all TCRbeta clonotypes that the gDNA method yielded from a few donors. This immuneACCESS table, as held by TCRdb, lists in-frame sequences with V and J called but not all clones. Of the missing ones, under half trace to an unresolved V gene in checked studies; the others have no known cause. V and J calls and clone size follow that table, whereas D and trimming were derived from the DNA. This sample has over 2,000,000 clones in its table, and around 93% of those were observed once. The ten largest make up under 2% of the sample.

For the CD8 naive samples, CD45RO-negative cells were positively selected for CCR7, yielding a CD45RA+CCR7+ population from which TemRA cells were excluded. Donors were healthy HIV-negative adults with no recently reported acute infections or vaccinations. All donors were Caucasian adults living in Nashville, Tennessee, USA. After blood collection by leukapheresis, PBMCs were isolated using Ficoll-Histopaque density gradient centrifugation and then cryopreserved in the vapor phase of liquid nitrogen. Analytical flow cytometry was used to check the purity and quantity of every magnetically sorted T cell population. Each sorted fraction had its genomic DNA isolated and then quantified by UV absorbance on a Nanodrop 2000c. About this clone itself: Its antigen specificity is not known. No qualities accompany the bases; no much larger clone lies one base away.

The CDR3 numbers 15 residues from cysteine through phenylalanine. Only the CDR3 part of the read is kept: 45 bases, read in frame from the first base. The germline V gene provides CDR1 MGHRA and CDR2 YSYEKL. The junction shows trimming of 4 bases on V and 5 bases on J, plus 18 bases between the germline ends. The receptor's source is a man aged 18 to 29 in good health. Some clones in this sample may be carry-over from other donors' samples. This receptor chain uses TRBV4-1 and TRBJ2-7, with TRBD1 perhaps the D gene, on 6 matching bases. The sample taken for sequencing was naive CD8+ T cells from PBMCs. The cell subset or site label corresponds to: CD45RA+CCR7+. CDR3 sequence: CASSPIAGTSNEQYF. The nucleotide sequence is TGCGCCAGCAGCCCAATAGCCGGGACATCGAACGAGCAGTACTTC.